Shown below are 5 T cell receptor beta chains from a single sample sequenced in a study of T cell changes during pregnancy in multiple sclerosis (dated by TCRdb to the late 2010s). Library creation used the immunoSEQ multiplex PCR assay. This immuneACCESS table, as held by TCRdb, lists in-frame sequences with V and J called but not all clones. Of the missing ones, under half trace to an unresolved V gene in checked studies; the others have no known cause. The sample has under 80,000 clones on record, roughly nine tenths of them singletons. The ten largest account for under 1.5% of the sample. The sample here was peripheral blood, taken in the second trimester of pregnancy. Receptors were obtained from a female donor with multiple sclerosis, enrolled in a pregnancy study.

CDR3 loop: CASSPRPGTSGSYEQYF. Written as DNA, the CDR3 is TGTGCCAGCAGCCCGAGGCCTGGGACTAGCGGATCCTACGAGCAGTACTTC. The gene calls are TRBV9 and TRBJ2-7; 11 bases fit TRBD2. This CDR3 spans 17 amino acids. Trimming cost V 4 bases and J 1 base; bases outside gene matches: 10. In germline, CDR1 is SGDLS, CDR2 YYNGEE.

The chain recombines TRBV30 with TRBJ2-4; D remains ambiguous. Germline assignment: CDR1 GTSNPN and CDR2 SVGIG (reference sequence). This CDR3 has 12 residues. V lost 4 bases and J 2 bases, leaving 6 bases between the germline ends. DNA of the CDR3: TGTGCCTGGATCGGTTCCAAAAACATTCAGTACTTC. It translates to CAWIGSKNIQYF.

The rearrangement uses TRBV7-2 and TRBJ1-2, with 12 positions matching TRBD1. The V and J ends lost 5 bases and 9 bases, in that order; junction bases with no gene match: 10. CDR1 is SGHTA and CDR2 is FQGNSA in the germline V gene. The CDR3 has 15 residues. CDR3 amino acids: CASSLEGTGGLRYTF. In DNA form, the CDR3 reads TGTGCCAGCAGCCTAGAGGGGACAGGGGGCCTTCGCTACACCTTC.

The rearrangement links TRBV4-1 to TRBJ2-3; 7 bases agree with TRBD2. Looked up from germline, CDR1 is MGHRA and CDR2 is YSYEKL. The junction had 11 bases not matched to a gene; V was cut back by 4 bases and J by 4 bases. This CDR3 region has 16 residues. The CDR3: CASSPTASGRADTQYF. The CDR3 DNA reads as TGCGCCAGCAGCCCGACCGCTAGCGGCCGGGCAGATACGCAGTATTTT.

Here the CDR3 DNA reads TGTGCCTGCCCCGCGGAGGTTTTCTATGGCTACACCTTC. The encoded protein is CACPAEVFYGYTF. The chain links TRBV30 to TRBJ1-2, with D unclear. Germline loops: CDR1 GTSNPN, CDR2 SVGIG (reference sequence). The CDR3 spans 13 residues. V lost 6 bases and J 4 bases, leaving 15 bases between the germline ends.